The next 3 T cell receptor beta chains were all read from a single sample in a study of T cells in localized non-small cell lung cancer. The table came from immunoSEQ multiplex PCR; TCRdb's copy has only in-frame clones and leaves some out. The table lists over 40,000 clones, 86% of them singletons. Sequencing was performed on peripheral blood, taken before any cancer treatment. These receptors all come from a woman aged 18-49 years with stage III lung adenocarcinoma.

This chain joins TRBV30 and TRBJ1-1; D unresolved. In germline, CDR1 is GTSNPN, CDR2 SVGIG (reference sequence). This CDR3 is built from 13 residues. The V end lost 3 bases, the J end lost 4 bases, and 12 bases lay between the germline ends. This CDR3 is CAWRLPGGTEAFF. CDR3 in DNA: TGTGCCTGGAGGTTGCCGGGAGGCACTGAAGCTTTCTTT.

The chain couples TRBV5-1 to TRBJ2-3, with 14 bases that match TRBD2. This CDR3 is built from 15 residues. Per germline, CDR1 SGHRS and CDR2 YFSETQ. V shed 9 bases and J 5 bases; nucleotides not matched to a gene: 8. Here the CDR3 DNA reads TGCGCCACCTCCATGGGACTAGCGGGGGTAGATACGCAGTATTTT. It codes for CATSMGLAGVDTQYF. The variable domain in full, with the rest retrieved from reference TRBV5-1 and TRBJ2-3, is KAGVTQTPRYLIKTRGQQVTLSCSPISGHRSVSWYQQTPGQGLQFLFEYFSETQRNKGNFPGRFSGRQFSNSRSEMNVSTLELGDSALYLCATSMGLAGVDTQYFGPGTRLTVL.

The rearrangement joins TRBV18 to TRBJ1-6; TRBD1 is a possible D gene (5 bases). The V gene's germline CDR1 is KGHSH and CDR2 LQKENI. The V gene lost 5 bases and the J gene lost 9 bases, with 11 bases spanning the gap. The CDR3 sequence is 13 residues long. The CDR3 here is CASSTRDLSPLHF. The CDR3 region has the DNA TGTGCCAGCTCAACCCGGGACCTTTCACCCCTCCACTTT.